Detailed here is one T cell receptor (beta chain). The data derive from a study of T cell changes during pregnancy in multiple sclerosis. CDR3 length equals 16 residues. Germline loops: CDR1 SGHVS, CDR2 FNYEAQ. V gave up 5 bases and J gave up 6 bases; unmatched junction bases: 14. The protocol was immunoSEQ multiplex PCR, while the TCRdb copy is restricted to in-frame clones and leaves out a portion. The repertoire holds tens of thousands of clones, roughly 84% seen once, with 7.7% in the top ten. The chain joins TRBV7-6 to TRBJ2-7; 9 bases are a match to TRBD1. Sequences were derived from CD8+ T cells from peripheral blood mononuclear cells, sampled after pregnancy. The clonotype comes from a female donor with multiple sclerosis, enrolled in a pregnancy study. The CDR3 DNA is TGTGCCAGCAGCCCCAGCCACGGGACAGGGATGCCCGAGCAGTACTTC. Amino acids: CASSPSHGTGMPEQYF.